The sequence of this TCR beta chain was determined in a study of cytomegalovirus exposure and HLA in healthy donors. The V and J ends lost 0 bases and 7 bases respectively, with 10 bases between them. The CDR3 covers 14 residues. Germline-derived CDR1 and CDR2 are SGHDN and FVKESK. Overall study results and limits: Diagnosis of cytomegalovirus status made by the classifier reportedly showed high specificity and sensitivity.

With respect to this clone: Its antigen is not known.

The primer mix had 60 Vbeta and 13 Jbeta primers. Measured with immunoSEQ multiplex PCR; TCRdb has only the in-frame clones, and not every one. The table shows 75,000 to 95,000 clones, with 78% occurring only once. Input material: PBMCs. The gene calls are TRBV14 and TRBJ2-1; D remains ambiguous. The receptor was derived from a male donor in good health and CMV-seropositive. Written as DNA, the CDR3 is TGTGCCAGCAGCCAAGAATTTAACCAGAATGAGCAGTTCTTC. Translation gives CASSQEFNQNEQFF.